This T cell receptor beta chain was sequenced in a study of CD8 T cells in Susac syndrome. Germline CDR1 and CDR2: SNHLY and FYNNEI. V lost 6 bases and J lost 3; bases outside the gene matches: 4. The CDR3 is made up of 14 amino acids. Random-hexamer reverse transcription was applied to about 0.5 to 1 ug RNA. TCRdb fed the immunoSEQ multiplex PCR reads into MiXCR, producing one record per CDR3 protein. The sample lists about 29,000 distinct CDR3 sequences, roughly 94% seen once, with 0.27% in the top ten. The chain couples TRBV2 to TRBJ1-1, with 10 bases fitting TRBD1. Sequencing used CD8+ T cells from PBMCs. The sequence came from a human donor in good health. The chain's CDR3 is CASRSGTGDTEAFF. The CDR3 bases are TGTGCCAGCAGATCCGGGACAGGGGACACTGAAGCTTTCTTT.